These 17 T cell receptor beta chains were all obtained from the same sample, sequenced in a study of cytomegalovirus exposure and HLA in healthy donors. A multiplex PCR was run with 60 Vbeta primers and 13 Jbeta primers. TCRdb's table, derived via immunoSEQ multiplex PCR, lists solely in-frame clones and lacks some. The sample has under 250,000 clones; about 78% are singletons. The source material was PBMCs. These TCRs come from a male donor in good health and CMV-seronegative.

In this sample, this clone turned up a few times. This sequence joins TRBV14 and TRBJ1-1; D is uncertain. From germline, CDR1 is SGHDN and CDR2 FVKESK. The CDR3 sequence is 14 residues long. V lost 3 bases and J 3 bases, leaving 11 bases between the germline ends. As DNA, the CDR3 is TGTGCCAGCAGCCACCTCGGGAGGGACACTGAAGCTTTCTTT. It is translated as CASSHLGRDTEAFF.

In this sample, this clone turned up a few times. The V gene is TRBV10-2, the J gene TRBJ2-7, with 8 bases fitting TRBD1. Germline CDR1 WSHSY, CDR2 SAAADI. The V gene end was trimmed by 9 bases and the J gene end by 2 bases; junction bases not matched to a gene: 6. This CDR3 comprises 13 residues. The CDR3 sequence: CASSSGGPYEQYF. The CDR3, as DNA: TGCGCCAGTAGTTCAGGGGGCCCCTACGAGCAGTACTTC.

The V call is TRBV5-1, the J call TRBJ2-3; D may be TRBD2 (5 bases). The V gene's germline CDR1 is SGHRS and CDR2 YFSETQ. V was trimmed by 5 bases and J by 1 base, leaving 14 bases between them. The CDR3 is 15 amino acids. Here the CDR3 reads CASRYARGGTDTQYF. The DNA for the CDR3 is TGCGCCAGCAGATACGCCCGGGGAGGCACAGATACGCAGTATTTT.

This clone was seen only a few times. The chain combines TRBV2 with TRBJ1-1; D uncertain. The V gene's germline CDR1 is SNHLY and CDR2 FYNNEI. V dropped 6 bases and J dropped 11 bases, with 16 bases sitting between them. The length of the CDR3 is 12 residues. CDR3 DNA: TGTGCCAGCAGAGATCCGACGCGGCACGCTTTCTTT. This translates into CASRDPTRHAFF.

J is TRBJ2-7 and V is TRBV19; possible D gene TRBD1, 6 bases. CDR1 and CDR2 (germline): LNHDA, SQIVND (reference sequence). V was trimmed by 9 bases and J by 3 bases, leaving 12 bases between them. The CDR3 is made up of 12 amino acids. The CDR3 DNA follows: TGTGCCAGCTCCCCAGGGGTCTACGAGCAGTACTTC. Translated: CASSPGVYEQYF.

The gene calls are TRBV7-8 and TRBJ1-4; D is possibly TRBD1 (6 bases). In germline, CDR1 is SGHVS, CDR2 FQNEAQ. This CDR3 region has 14 residues. Trimming left V 5 bases short and J 7 bases short, with 14 bases between. CDR3 nucleotide sequence: TGTGCCAGCAGCGCATACCGGGACACTGAAAAACTGTTTTTT. Its protein product is CASSAYRDTEKLFF.

The CDR3 bases are TGTGCCAGCAGTTTCTCGGTCCTCTACGAGCAGTACTTC. Translated, it gives CASSFSVLYEQYF. The rearrangement links TRBV27 to TRBJ2-7, with D hard to call. Germline CDR1 MNHEY, CDR2 SMNVEV (reference sequence). V dropped 3 bases and J dropped 3 bases, with 9 bases sitting between them. The CDR3 extends over 13 amino acids.

The rearrangement uses TRBV5-1 and TRBJ1-2; possible D gene TRBD1, 6 bases. Germline-derived CDR1 and CDR2 are SGHRS and YFSETQ. The V end was cut by 3 bases, the J end by 4 bases, with 13 bases between. CDR3 size: 14 residues. The CDR3 loop is CASSSSGQSYGYTF. The CDR3 DNA reads as TGCGCCAGCAGCTCCTCCGGACAGAGCTATGGCTACACCTTC.

J is TRBJ1-6 and V is TRBV5-6; TRBD1 aligns across 7 bases. V gave up 0 bases and J gave up 6 bases; unmatched junction bases: 6. The CDR3 runs to 16 residues. Germline loops: CDR1 SGHDT, CDR2 YYEEEE. The CDR3 DNA is TGTGCCAGCAGCTTGGAGGGGGCTTATTTTAATTCACCCCTCCACTTT. It yields the protein CASSLEGAYFNSPLHF.

The V gene is TRBV5-3, the J gene TRBJ2-4, with D tentatively TRBD1 (6 bases). TRBV5-3 is given ORF status, its function remaining uncertain. This CDR3 has 16 residues. V was cut by 2 bases and J by 1 base, with 13 bases left in between. The CDR3 bases are TGTGCCAGAAGCTTAACAGGGTTGACGGCCAAAAACATTCAGTACTTC. It translates to CARSLTGLTAKNIQYF.

The chain recombines TRBV19 with TRBJ1-5; D is ambiguous. Germline CDR1 reads LNHDA; CDR2 reads SQIVND (reference sequence). This CDR3 contains 15 residues. The ends were cut back, 5 bases at V and 6 bases at J, with 17 bases in the middle. The CDR3 bases are TGTGCCAGTAGTCTCTCAGGTGCTTTCGCTCAGCCCCAGCATTTT. Translation: CASSLSGAFAQPQHF.

The V call is TRBV5-1, the J call TRBJ2-7, with 7 bases identical to TRBD2. This CDR3 has 17 residues. V shed 4 bases and J 3 bases; nucleotides not matched to a gene: 16. Per the germline V gene, CDR1 is SGHRS and CDR2 is YFSETQ. The CDR3: CASSGTLAGVGDYEQYF. The CDR3 DNA follows: TGCGCCAGCAGCGGGACTTTAGCGGGCGTTGGGGACTACGAGCAGTACTTC.

The chain couples TRBV7-3 to TRBJ2-3; 10 nucleotides align to TRBD2. Germline V gives CDR1 SGHTA, CDR2 FQGTGA. The trim removed 4 bases at V and 4 bases at J, leaving 5 bases unmatched. The CDR3 runs 15 residues. The CDR3 DNA is TGTGCCAGCAGCTCTAGCGGGAGCCTCGCAGATACGCAGTATTTT. Translating it yields CASSSSGSLADTQYF. Supplemented by reference TRBV7-3 and TRBJ2-3, the full variable domain reads GAGVSQTPSNKVTEKGKYVELRCDPISGHTALYWYRQSLGQGPEFLIYFQGTGAADDSGLPNDRFFAVRPEGSVSTLKIQRTERGDSAVYLCASSSSGSLADTQYFGPGTRLTVL.

This chain links TRBV4-1 with TRBJ2-5, with 16 bases identical to TRBD2. The CDR3 totals 17 residues. V trimming: 6 bases; J trimming: 7 bases; junction bases outside the gene matches: 11. Looked up from germline, CDR1 is MGHRA and CDR2 is YSYEKL. The CDR3 nucleotides are TGCGCCAGCAGTGGGACTAGCGGGAGGGCCCGGGCAGTGACCCAGTACTTC. This gives the protein CASSGTSGRARAVTQYF.

The chain combines TRBV6-5 with TRBJ1-2; the D gene is possibly TRBD1 (5 bases). Trimming pared 4 bases from V and 6 bases from J, leaving 15 bases between. The CDR3 length is 14 residues. From germline, CDR1 is MNHEY and CDR2 SVGAGI. DNA of the CDR3: TGTGCCAGCAGTTTATACAGGCAATACCATGGCTACACCTTC. This encodes CASSLYRQYHGYTF.

This clone has only one observation. CDR3 bases: TGCGCCAGCAGCGCGGGACAGGGGGCTCTCGAGCAGTACTTC. This gives the protein CASSAGQGALEQYF. The rearrangement links TRBV10-1 to TRBJ2-7; 12 nucleotides agree with TRBD1. CDR1 is WNHNN and CDR2 is SYGVQD in the germline V gene (reference sequence). V was pared by 6 bases and J by 6 bases, with 6 bases of the junction left unmatched. This CDR3 has 14 residues.

This clone was detected only once. The V gene is TRBV27, the J gene TRBJ1-4; D perhaps matches TRBD1 (5 bases). The CDR3 extends over 16 amino acids. The germline gives CDR1 MNHEY, CDR2 SMNVEV (reference sequence). The ends were cut back, 6 bases at V and 4 bases at J, with 18 bases in the middle. Written as DNA, the CDR3 is TGTGCCAGCAGCCCAATACGACAGCAACATAATGAAAAACTGTTTTTT. It yields the protein CASSPIRQQHNEKLFF.